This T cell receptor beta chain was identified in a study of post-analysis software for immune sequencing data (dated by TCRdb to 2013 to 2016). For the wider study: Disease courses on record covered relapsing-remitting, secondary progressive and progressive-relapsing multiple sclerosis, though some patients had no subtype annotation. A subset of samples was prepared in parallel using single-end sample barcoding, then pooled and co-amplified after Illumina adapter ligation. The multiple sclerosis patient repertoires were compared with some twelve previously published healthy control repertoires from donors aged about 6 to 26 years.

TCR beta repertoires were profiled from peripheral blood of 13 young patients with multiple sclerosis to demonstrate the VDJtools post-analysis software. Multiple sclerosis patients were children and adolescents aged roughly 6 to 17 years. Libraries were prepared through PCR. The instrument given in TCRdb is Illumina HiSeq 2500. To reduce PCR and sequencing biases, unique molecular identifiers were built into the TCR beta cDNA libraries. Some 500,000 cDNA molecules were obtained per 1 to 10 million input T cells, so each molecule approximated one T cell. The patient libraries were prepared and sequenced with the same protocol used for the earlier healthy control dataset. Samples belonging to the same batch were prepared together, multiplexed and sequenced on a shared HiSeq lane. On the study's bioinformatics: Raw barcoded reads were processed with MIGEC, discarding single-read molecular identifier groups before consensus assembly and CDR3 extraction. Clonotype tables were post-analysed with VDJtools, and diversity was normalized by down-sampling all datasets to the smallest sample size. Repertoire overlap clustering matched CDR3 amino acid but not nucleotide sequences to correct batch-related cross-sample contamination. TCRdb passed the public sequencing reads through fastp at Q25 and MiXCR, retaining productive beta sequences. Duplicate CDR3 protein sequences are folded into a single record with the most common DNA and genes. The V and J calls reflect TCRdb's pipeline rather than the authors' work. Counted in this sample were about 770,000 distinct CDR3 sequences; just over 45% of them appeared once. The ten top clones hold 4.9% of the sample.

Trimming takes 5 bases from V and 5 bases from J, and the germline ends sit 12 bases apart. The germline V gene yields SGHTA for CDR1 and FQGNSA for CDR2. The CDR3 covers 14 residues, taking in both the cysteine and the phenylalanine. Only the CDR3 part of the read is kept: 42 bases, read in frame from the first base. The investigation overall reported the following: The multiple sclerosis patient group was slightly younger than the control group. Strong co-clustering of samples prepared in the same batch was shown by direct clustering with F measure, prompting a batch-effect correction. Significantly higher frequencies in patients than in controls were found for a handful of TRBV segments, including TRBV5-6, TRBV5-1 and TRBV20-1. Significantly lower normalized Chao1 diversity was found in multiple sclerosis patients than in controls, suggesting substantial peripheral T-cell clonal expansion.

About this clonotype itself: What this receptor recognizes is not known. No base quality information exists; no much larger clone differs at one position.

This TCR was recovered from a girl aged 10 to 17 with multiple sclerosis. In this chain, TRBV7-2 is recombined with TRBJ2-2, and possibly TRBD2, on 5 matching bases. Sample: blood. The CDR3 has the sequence CASSPGLLTGELFF. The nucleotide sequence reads TGTGCCAGCAGCCCTGGACTTCTAACCGGGGAGCTGTTTTTT.